Shown below are 24 T cell receptor beta chains from a single sample sequenced in a study of patients and donors after allogeneic stem cell transplantation. TCRdb itself ran the RT-PCR reads through MiXCR, one entry per CDR3 protein. This table holds about a million distinct CDR3 sequences, about a sixth found once. Specimen: blood, either unsorted or a sorted T cell fraction (not recorded which). The receptors were sampled from a human donor who was either an allogeneic HSCT recipient or a stem cell or donor lymphocyte infusion donor (not recorded which). It is not recorded whose cells these are; they may come from a transplant donor.

This clonotype was observed a handful of times. The rearrangement links TRBV7-8 to TRBJ2-3; D is ambiguous. The ends were cut back, 3 bases at V and 5 bases at J, with 9 bases in the middle. Germline values: CDR1 SGHVS, CDR2 FQNEAQ. This CDR3 has 13 amino acids. CDR3 sequence reads: CASSLSVKDTQYF. In DNA, the CDR3 is TGTGCCAGCAGCTTGTCAGTCAAAGATACGCAGTATTTT.

The chain couples TRBV6-1 to TRBJ1-1; 8 bases agree with TRBD1. Germline trimming cut 6 bases from V and 3 bases from J; bases unmatched to any gene: 12. Germline V CDR1 and CDR2: MNHNS, SASEGT. The CDR3 consists of 16 residues. CDR3 DNA sequence: TGTGCCAGCAGAAGCCGGGACAGGAGGTGGGACACTGAAGCTTTCTTT. Encoded protein: CASRSRDRRWDTEAFF.

The rearrangement joins TRBV12-3 or TRBV12-4 to TRBJ1-6; D perhaps matches TRBD1 (5 bases). V was pared by 5 bases and J by 6 bases, with 11 bases between. This CDR3 has 14 residues. The CDR3 loop reads CASSQGRTNSPLHF. CDR3 coding DNA: TGTGCCAGCAGTCAGGGACGGACTAATTCACCCCTCCACTTT.

This clonotype was counted ten times or more. CDR3 coding DNA: TGTGCCAGCAGTGAACCGGGACAGGGTTCCTACGAGCAGTACTTC. It codes for CASSEPGQGSYEQYF. This chain connects TRBV25-1 to TRBJ2-7; 9 bases match TRBD1. V was pared by 2 bases and J by 1 base, with 3 bases of the junction left unmatched. The CDR3 runs to 15 residues. CDR1 is MGHDK, CDR2 SYGVNS, per germline.

This clonotype was found a few times. The gene calls are TRBV6-1 and TRBJ1-1; D unresolved. CDR3 size: 13 residues. The V gene lost 5 bases and the J gene lost 0 bases, with 7 bases spanning the gap. Germline V CDR1 and CDR2: MNHNS, SASEGT. CDR3 region: CASSRLMNTEAFF. CDR3 bases: TGTGCCAGCAGTAGGCTCATGAACACTGAAGCTTTCTTT.

The genes are TRBV3-1 and TRBJ2-1; D ambiguous. Germline assignment: CDR1 LGHDT and CDR2 YNNKEL (reference sequence). The CDR3 length is 16 residues. V was pared by 1 base and J by 0 bases, with 10 bases between. In DNA, the CDR3 is TGTGCCAGCAGCCAAGCGGGCTCCGCCTCCTACAATGAGCAGTTCTTC. Amino acids: CASSQAGSASYNEQFF.

This clonotype was counted between two and nine times. The chain is built from TRBV6-5 and TRBJ2-1; D possibly corresponds to TRBD2 (5 bases). CDR1 MNHEY and CDR2 SVGAGI come from the germline V gene. Trimming took off 4 bases at V and 5 bases at J, with 15 bases between the two ends. This CDR3 is 15 amino acids long. In nucleotides, the CDR3 is TGTGCCAGCAGTTTTCGGACTTCCAGAAACAATGAGCAGTTCTTC. It is translated as CASSFRTSRNNEQFF.

This clonotype was found once. CDR3 in DNA: TGTGCCAGCAGGGGACAGGGAATGAGGAATGAGCAGTTCTTC. This gives the protein CASRGQGMRNEQFF. The chain joins TRBV21-1 to TRBJ2-1; the listed D gene, TRBD1, was not tested against the DNA. TRBV21-1 represents a pseudogene. The CDR3 has 14 residues.

This clonotype was counted a few times. The chain is built from TRBV11-2 and TRBJ2-1, with unresolved D. The CDR3 sequence is 15 residues long. With 1 base removed from V and 15 bases from J, the gap between germline ends came to 22 bases. From germline, CDR1 is SGHAT and CDR2 FQNNGV. The CDR3 DNA reads as TGTGCCAGCAGCTTAGTCAGTTCAATGTCTGGATATTCGTTCTTC. It translates to CASSLVSSMSGYSFF.

This clonotype has a single count. CDR3 bases: TGTGCCAGCAGTCCTCGCGACAGTAAATATGGCTACACCTTC. Residues: CASSPRDSKYGYTF. V gene TRBV6-1 combines with J gene TRBJ1-2; TRBD1 is a possible D gene (5 bases). This CDR3 region has 14 residues. Trimming shortened V by 5 bases and J by 5 bases, and 15 bases separated the two germline ends. CDR1 and CDR2 (germline): MNHNS, SASEGT.

V and J are TRBV4-2 and TRBJ2-5; 7 positions match TRBD2. Unmatched junction bases numbered 3, after V lost 3 bases and J lost 5 bases. Germline assignment: CDR1 LGHNA and CDR2 YNFKEQ. CDR3 size: 13 residues. CDR3 region: CASSQTSIETQYF. CDR3 bases: TGTGCCAGCAGCCAGACTAGCATTGAGACCCAGTACTTC.

V gene TRBV4-2 combines with J gene TRBJ2-3, with D maybe TRBD1 (6 bases). This CDR3 has 17 amino acids. In germline, CDR1 is LGHNA, CDR2 YNFKEQ. V lost 0 bases to trimming and J lost 7 bases, with 20 bases between them. CDR3 sequence: CASSQEGTTWGTNTQYF. CDR3 DNA: TGTGCCAGCAGCCAAGAAGGGACAACCTGGGGGACGAATACGCAGTATTTT.

This rearrangement joins TRBV20-1 to TRBJ1-6, with 7 positions matching TRBD1. Germline trimming cut 1 base from V and 5 bases from J; bases unmatched to any gene: 5. Germline V lookup: CDR1 DFQATT, CDR2 SNEGSKA (reference sequence). The CDR3 is made up of 15 amino acids. The CDR3 DNA reads TGCAGTGCTAGAGCAGGGGGGAAAAATAATTCACCCCTCCACTTT. Translated, it gives CSARAGGKNNSPLHF.

The rearrangement links TRBV20-1 to TRBJ2-7, with 8 bases fitting TRBD1. Germline CDR1 reads DFQATT; CDR2 reads SNEGSKA (reference sequence). The J segment lost 1 base and the V segment lost 3 bases, leaving 5 bases of the junction unmatched. The CDR3 has 14 residues. The CDR3, as DNA: TGCAGTGCTAGCCATCGACAGGGGTCCTACGAGCAGTACTTC. As protein: CSASHRQGSYEQYF.

This clonotype was seen only a few times. This chain joins TRBV12-3 or TRBV12-4 and TRBJ2-1; 10 nucleotides align to TRBD2. This CDR3 spans 15 amino acids. Trimming at V came to 2 bases and at J to 10 bases, leaving 8 bases not matched to a gene. The chain's CDR3 is CASSLRTSGSREQFF. For the CDR3, the DNA is TGTGCCAGCAGTTTACGGACTAGCGGCTCGCGCGAGCAGTTCTTC.

This clonotype has a handful of counts. This chain uses TRBV25-1 with TRBJ1-2, with 7 bases identical to TRBD1. The germline CDR1 and CDR2 sequences are MGHDK and SYGVNS. V lost 0 bases to trimming and J lost 4 bases; unmatched junction nucleotides: 11. CDR3 length equals 17 residues. Here the CDR3 DNA reads TGTGCCAGCAGTGAATACGAGGGGGACAGAAAAACCTATGGCTACACCTTC. Its translation: CASSEYEGDRKTYGYTF.

For this clonotype: One end of the junction fails to match germline, which may point to a read error. The V gene is TRBV12-5, the J gene TRBJ1-1, with D perhaps TRBD1 (5 bases). Germline assignment: CDR1 LGHNT and CDR2 FRNRAP. The CDR3 sequence is 13 residues long. CDR3 loop: CASGGTSGRGVHF. In DNA form, the CDR3 reads TGTGCTAGTGGTGGAACGTCGGGACGGGGAGTACACTTT.

The V call is TRBV11-1, the J call TRBJ2-7; 13 nucleotides align to TRBD2. The germline V gene encodes CDR1 SGHAT and CDR2 FQDESV (reference sequence). The CDR3 is made up of 17 amino acids. Losses at the gene ends were 4 bases for V and 5 bases for J; bases not matched to a gene: 11. CDR3 DNA: TGTGCCAGCAGCTCAGGACTAGCGGGAGTGTTGGGGGACGAGCAGTACTTC. This encodes CASSSGLAGVLGDEQYF. The full variable domain, its missing parts supplied by reference TRBV11-1 and TRBJ2-7, is EAEVAQSPRYKITEKSQAVAFWCDPISGHATLYWYRQILGQGPELLVQFQDESVVDDSQLPKDRFSAERLKGVDSTLKIQPAELGDSAMYLCASSSGLAGVLGDEQYFGPGTRLTVT.

This clonotype was observed many times. The rearrangement joins TRBV12-3 or TRBV12-4 to TRBJ2-3; possibly TRBD1 or TRBD2 for D (6 bases each). Trimming stripped 4 bases from V and 3 bases from J, with 11 bases between. The CDR3 is made up of 14 amino acids. The CDR3 spells CASSSQGRTDTQYF. DNA of the CDR3: TGTGCCAGCAGTTCCCAGGGGAGGACAGATACGCAGTATTTT.

This clonotype occurred many times. Here the CDR3 DNA reads TGTGCCAGCAGTTACGGACAGGGGGCGGGCGAGCAGTACTTC. Protein: CASSYGQGAGEQYF. V and J are TRBV6-5 and TRBJ2-7, with 11 bases aligning to TRBD1. CDR1 and CDR2 from the germline V gene are MNHEY and SVGAGI. This CDR3 is 14 amino acids long. V shed 2 bases and J 6 bases; nucleotides not matched to a gene: 3.

The rearrangement links TRBV4-2 to TRBJ2-1, with 9 nucleotides matching TRBD2. CDR3 length: 14 residues. Trimming at V came to 4 bases and at J to 8 bases, leaving 6 bases not matched to a gene. Germline V gene sequence: CDR1 LGHNA, CDR2 YNFKEQ. This CDR3 is CASSPSGVPDEQFF. DNA of the CDR3: TGTGCCAGCAGCCCTAGCGGGGTCCCCGATGAGCAGTTCTTC.

This chain links TRBV20-1 with TRBJ2-5; possible D gene TRBD2, 6 bases. There are 13 residues in the CDR3. Germline CDR1 reads DFQATT; CDR2 reads SNEGSKA (reference sequence). V lost 2 bases and J 2 bases, leaving 9 bases between the germline ends. CDR3 region: CSARRGLQETQYF. As DNA, the CDR3 is TGCAGTGCTAGAAGGGGACTTCAAGAGACCCAGTACTTC.

This clonotype was seen a handful of times. The gene calls are TRBV30 and TRBJ2-1; the match to TRBD2 covers 9 bases. CDR3 length: 15 amino acids. Germline lookup yields CDR1 GTSNPN and CDR2 SVGIG (reference sequence). V lost 4 bases, J lost 5 bases, and 9 bases stayed unmatched. CDR3 region: CAWTTRLAANNEQFF. CDR3 nucleotides: TGTGCCTGGACCACAAGACTAGCGGCTAACAATGAGCAGTTCTTC.

This clonotype showed up many times. This chain connects TRBV12-3 or TRBV12-4 to TRBJ2-1; 9 bases agree with TRBD1. The trim removed 4 bases at V and 4 bases at J, leaving 5 bases unmatched. This CDR3 comprises 15 residues. The CDR3 nucleotides read TGTGCCAGCAGTTCTGGACAGGGGAGATACAATGAGCAGTTCTTC. It codes for CASSSGQGRYNEQFF.